The 13 T cell receptor beta chains presented below share a single source sample, sequenced in a study of T cell changes during pregnancy in multiple sclerosis. Using immunoSEQ multiplex PCR, the repertoire was profiled, and TCRdb retains in-frame clones only, with some absent. The sample gives 55,000 to 70,000 clones, about 90% of which show up once; 1.4% to 1.5% is in the top ten. Sequences were derived from peripheral blood, sampled in the third trimester of pregnancy. Receptors originate from a female donor in good health, enrolled as a control in a pregnancy study.

This clone was seen once. The chain links TRBV19 to TRBJ1-2, with D perhaps matching TRBD1 (6 bases). The CDR3 consists of 15 residues. Germline V gene sequence: CDR1 LNHDA, CDR2 SQIVND (reference sequence). V lost 4 bases and J lost 4, with 16 bases in between. CDR3 coding DNA: TGTGCCAGTAGTAGTGGGGGCAGAGCTTCCTATGGCTACACCTTC. Amino acid sequence: CASSSGGRASYGYTF.

The chain carries TRBV30 and TRBJ1-1; D unclear. This CDR3 has 11 amino acids. In germline, CDR1 is GTSNPN, CDR2 SVGIG (reference sequence). V was clipped by 1 base and J by 4 bases, with 4 bases between them. CDR3 sequence: CAWSESTEAFF. The CDR3 DNA follows: TGTGCCTGGAGTGAGAGCACTGAAGCTTTCTTT.

The chain joins TRBV4-1 to TRBJ2-7; 7 nucleotides align to TRBD1. This CDR3 has 12 residues. CDR1 is MGHRA and CDR2 is YSYEKL in the germline V gene. The junction had 6 bases not matched to a gene; V was cut back by 1 base and J by 12 bases. The CDR3 sequence: CASSQARGRRYF. The CDR3 DNA sequence: TGCGCCAGCAGCCAAGCGAGGGGGCGGCGGTACTTC.

The chain uses TRBV19 and TRBJ1-2; 9 positions agree with TRBD1. Germline V gene sequence: CDR1 LNHDA, CDR2 SQIVND (reference sequence). V shed 8 bases, J shed 8 bases, and the junction held 9 bases outside the gene matches. This CDR3 spans 13 amino acids. CDR3 DNA sequence: TGTGCCAGTGGGGACAGGGAATTAAGAGGCTACACCTTC. Translation: CASGDRELRGYTF. Drawing the rest from reference TRBV19 and TRBJ1-2, the complete variable domain is DGGITQSPKYLFRKEGQNVTLSCEQNLNHDAMYWYRQDPGQGLRLIYYSQIVNDFQKGDIAEGYSVSREKKESFPLTVTSAQKNPTAFYLCASGDRELRGYTFGSGTRLTVV.

The chain has TRBV5-6 and TRBJ2-7, with TRBD1 matching over 8 bases. V dropped 2 bases and J dropped 3; count of bases not matched to a gene: 7. The CDR3 extends over 15 amino acids. Germline V gene lookup returns CDR1 SGHDT and CDR2 YYEEEE. In DNA form, the CDR3 reads TGTGCCAGCAGCTTCCGGACAGGGTCCATCTACGAGCAGTACTTC. Encoded protein: CASSFRTGSIYEQYF.

The chain recombines TRBV4-3 with TRBJ1-6, with no clear D. CDR1 and CDR2 from the germline V gene are LGHNA and YSLEER. Trimming stripped 0 bases from V and 7 bases from J, with 13 bases between. CDR3 length: 16 residues. The CDR3 coding sequence is TGCGCCAGCAGCCAAGATAGGCCGACTCGGAATTCACCCCTCCACTTT. Residues: CASSQDRPTRNSPLHF.

The chain links TRBV7-2 to TRBJ2-7; D gene ambiguous. The CDR3 is made up of 11 amino acids. The germline V and J ends were trimmed by 5 bases and 3 bases, with 5 bases remaining between them. CDR1 is SGHTA and CDR2 is FQGNSA in the germline V gene. The CDR3 DNA is TGTGCCAGCAGCGTCCTCTACGAGCAGTACTTC. Residues: CASSVLYEQYF.

This chain links TRBV4-1 with TRBJ1-2, with a possible D match to TRBD1 (5 bases). CDR1 is MGHRA, CDR2 YSYEKL, per germline. The CDR3 runs 15 residues. The V and J ends lost 0 bases and 8 bases respectively, with 16 bases between them. The CDR3 here is CASSQDLAPGGGYTF. The CDR3 DNA reads as TGCGCCAGCAGCCAAGATCTTGCCCCGGGGGGGGGCTACACCTTC.

This clone was observed a handful of times. This chain links TRBV19 with TRBJ1-1; 9 nucleotides line up with TRBD1. Germline trimming cut 0 bases from V and 4 bases from J; bases unmatched to any gene: 6. CDR1 is LNHDA, CDR2 SQIVND, per germline (reference sequence). The CDR3 runs 16 residues. The CDR3 nucleotides are TGTGCCAGTAGTATAGACGGTAACAGGGGGCTCACTGAAGCTTTCTTT. This codes for CASSIDGNRGLTEAFF.

The chain carries TRBV11-2 and TRBJ2-1, with 8 bases aligning to TRBD2. V was clipped by 3 bases and J by 9 bases; unmatched bases: 10. This CDR3 is 15 amino acids long. CDR1 and CDR2 from the germline V gene are SGHAT and FQNNGV. Here the CDR3 reads CASSLGRGEYSEQFF. CDR3 DNA sequence: TGTGCCAGCAGCTTGGGGCGGGGGGAGTATAGTGAGCAGTTCTTC.

Notes on this clone: Compared with germline, one end of the junction differs, possibly owing to a read error. The V and J genes are TRBV4-2 and TRBJ1-5; the match to TRBD1 covers 7 bases. In germline, CDR1 is LGHNA, CDR2 YNFKEQ. This CDR3 region has 16 residues. This CDR3 is CASRQGGAREGQPQHF. As DNA, the CDR3 is TGTGCCAGCAGACAAGGGGGCGCCAGGGAGGGTCAGCCCCAGCATTTT.

The chain recombines TRBV9 with TRBJ2-7; D perhaps matches TRBD1 (6 bases). This CDR3 spans 10 amino acids. Germline V gives CDR1 SGDLS, CDR2 YYNGEE. Between the trimmed V and J ends, which lost 6 bases and 5 bases, there was a span of 6 bases. CDR3 sequence reads: CASKGDEQYF. The CDR3 DNA is TGTGCCAGCAAGGGGGACGAGCAGTACTTC.

This chain links TRBV7-9 with TRBJ1-1, with TRBD1 identical over 8 bases. In germline, CDR1 is SEHNR, CDR2 FQNEAQ (reference sequence). Trimming removed 6 bases from V and 3 bases from J; junction bases left unmatched: 6. The CDR3 loop spans 14 amino acids. The CDR3 loop is CASRAPGGYTEAFF. CDR3 in DNA: TGTGCCAGCAGAGCCCCAGGGGGCTACACTGAAGCTTTCTTT.